This is a list of T cell receptor beta chains from one sample in a study of T cell responses to AZD1222 COVID-19 vaccine. TCRdb's table, derived via immunoSEQ multiplex PCR, lists solely in-frame clones and lacks some. The sample has roughly 180,000 clones, about 90% seen once. This specimen consisted of peripheral blood, obtained on day 0 of MenACWY control vaccination. The source is an adult in good health. The CDR3 runs from the conserved cysteine through the conserved F or W. D genes are given only for firm matches. The size field is filled for only some rows; it gives once, few, many or a size class.

V gene: TRBV5-1
clone size: NA
D gene: NA
J gene: TRBJ2-1
CDR3 protein: CASGRTPTDNEQFF
CDR3 DNA: TGCGCCAGTGGCCGAACTCCTACCGACAATGAGCAGTTCTTC

V gene: TRBV30
clone size: NA
D gene: NA
J gene: TRBJ2-7
CDR3 protein: CAWSVPQNSYEQYF
CDR3 DNA: TGTGCCTGGAGTGTTCCCCAAAACTCCTACGAGCAGTACTTC

V gene: TRBV4-1
clone size: NA
D gene: TRBD1
J gene: TRBJ2-1
CDR3 protein: CASSHSTGSSYNEQFF
CDR3 DNA: TGCGCCAGCAGCCACTCGACAGGGAGCTCCTACAATGAGCAGTTCTTC

V gene: TRBV2
clone size: NA
D gene: NA
J gene: TRBJ2-3
CDR3 protein: CASSGTHTDTQYF
CDR3 DNA: TGTGCCAGCAGCGGGACTCACACAGATACGCAGTATTTT

V gene: TRBV15
clone size: NA
D gene: NA
J gene: TRBJ1-5
CDR3 protein: CATSTFTGLNQPQHF
CDR3 DNA: TGTGCCACCAGCACCTTCACAGGGCTAAATCAGCCCCAGCATTTT

V gene: TRBV6-5
clone size: NA
D gene: NA
J gene: TRBJ2-2
CDR3 protein: CASEGTGELFF
CDR3 DNA: TGTGCCAGTGAGGGGACCGGGGAGCTGTTTTTT

V gene: TRBV4-1
clone size: NA
D gene: NA
J gene: TRBJ1-6
CDR3 protein: CASSQGQAGESPLHF
CDR3 DNA: TGCGCCAGCAGCCAAGGTCAAGCAGGGGAATCACCCCTCCACTTT

V gene: TRBV9
clone size: NA
D gene: NA
J gene: TRBJ2-3
CDR3 protein: CASSVAPGSTDTQYF
CDR3 DNA: TGTGCCAGCAGCGTAGCTCCAGGTAGCACAGATACGCAGTATTTT

V gene: TRBV28
clone size: once
D gene: NA
J gene: TRBJ2-7
CDR3 protein: CASSLYSSQGYEQYF
CDR3 DNA: TGTGCCAGCAGTTTATACTCTTCTCAGGGCTACGAGCAGTACTTC

V gene: TRBV20-1
clone size: NA
D gene: NA
J gene: TRBJ1-4
CDR3 protein: CSARSTGKLFF
CDR3 DNA: TGCAGTGCTAGAAGTACGGGGAAACTGTTTTTT